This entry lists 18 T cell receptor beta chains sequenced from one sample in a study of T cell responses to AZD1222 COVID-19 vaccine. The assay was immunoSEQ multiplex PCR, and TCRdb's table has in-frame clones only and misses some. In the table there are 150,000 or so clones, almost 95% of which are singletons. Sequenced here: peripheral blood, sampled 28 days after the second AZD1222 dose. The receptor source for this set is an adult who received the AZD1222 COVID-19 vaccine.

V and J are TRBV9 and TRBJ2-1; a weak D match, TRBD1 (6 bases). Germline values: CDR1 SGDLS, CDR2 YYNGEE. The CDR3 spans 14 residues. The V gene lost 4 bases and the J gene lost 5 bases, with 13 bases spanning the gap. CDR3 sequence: CASSPRTVDNEQFF. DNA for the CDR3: TGTGCCAGCAGCCCCAGGACAGTAGACAATGAGCAGTTCTTC.

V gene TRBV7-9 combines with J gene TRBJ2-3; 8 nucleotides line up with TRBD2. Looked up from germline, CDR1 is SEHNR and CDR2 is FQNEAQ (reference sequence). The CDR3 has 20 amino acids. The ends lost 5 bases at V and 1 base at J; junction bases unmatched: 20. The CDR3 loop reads CASSTLKAGGNLPRTDTQYF. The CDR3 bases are TGTGCCAGCAGCACTCTTAAGGCGGGAGGCAACCTTCCTCGCACAGATACGCAGTATTTT. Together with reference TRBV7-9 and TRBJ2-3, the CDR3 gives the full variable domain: DTGVSQNPRHKITKRGQNVTFRCDPISEHNRLYWYRQTLGQGPEFLTYFQNEAQLEKSRLLSDRFSAERPKGSFSTLEIQRTEQGDSAMYLCASSTLKAGGNLPRTDTQYFGPGTRLTVL.

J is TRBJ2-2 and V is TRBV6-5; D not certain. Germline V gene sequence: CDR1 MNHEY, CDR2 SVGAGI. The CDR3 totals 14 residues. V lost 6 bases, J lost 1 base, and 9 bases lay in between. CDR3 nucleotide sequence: TGTGCCAGCAGACAGAGTTGGAACACCGGGGAGCTGTTTTTT. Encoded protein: CASRQSWNTGELFF.

CDR3 sequence (DNA): TGTGCCAGCAGCTTCGCAGCGGACTCCGCTACGCAGTATTTT. Protein: CASSFAADSATQYF. The rearrangement joins TRBV6-2 or TRBV6-3 to TRBJ2-3; possibly TRBD2 for D (5 bases). Germline-derived CDR1 and CDR2 are MNHEY and SVGEGT. Trimming stripped 6 bases from V and 8 bases from J, with 18 bases between. The CDR3 is 14 residues long.

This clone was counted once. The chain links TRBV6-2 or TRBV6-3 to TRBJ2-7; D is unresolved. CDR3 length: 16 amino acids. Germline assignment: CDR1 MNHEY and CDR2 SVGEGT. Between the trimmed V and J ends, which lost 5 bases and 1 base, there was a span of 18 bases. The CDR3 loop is CASSGPRVSESYEQYF. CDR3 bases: TGTGCCAGCAGTGGACCCCGGGTCTCAGAATCCTACGAGCAGTACTTC.

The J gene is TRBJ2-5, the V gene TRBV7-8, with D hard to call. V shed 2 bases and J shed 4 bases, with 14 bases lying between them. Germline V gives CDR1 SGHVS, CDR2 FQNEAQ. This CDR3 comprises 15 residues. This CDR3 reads CASSLRTLEPETQYF. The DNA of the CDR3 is TGTGCCAGCAGCTTACGTACGCTGGAGCCAGAGACCCAGTACTTC.

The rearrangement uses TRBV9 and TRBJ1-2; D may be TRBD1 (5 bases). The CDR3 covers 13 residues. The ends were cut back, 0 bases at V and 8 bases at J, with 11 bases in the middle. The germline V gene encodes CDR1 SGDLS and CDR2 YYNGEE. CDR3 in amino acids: CASSVVLGEGYTF. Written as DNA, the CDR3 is TGTGCCAGCAGCGTAGTTTTAGGGGAGGGCTACACCTTC. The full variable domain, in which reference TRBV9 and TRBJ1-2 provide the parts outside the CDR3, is DSGVTQTPKHLITATGQRVTLRCSPRSGDLSVYWYQQSLDQGLQFLIQYYNGEERAKGNILERFSAQQFPDLHSELNLSSLELGDSALYFCASSVVLGEGYTFGSGTRLTVV.

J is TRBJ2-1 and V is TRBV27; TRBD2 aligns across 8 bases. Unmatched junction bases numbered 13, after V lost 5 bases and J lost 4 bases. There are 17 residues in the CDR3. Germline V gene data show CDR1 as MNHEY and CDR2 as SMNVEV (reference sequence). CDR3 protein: CASSPPLAGNRYNEQFF. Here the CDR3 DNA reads TGTGCCAGCAGTCCCCCCTTAGCGGGAAATCGATACAATGAGCAGTTCTTC.

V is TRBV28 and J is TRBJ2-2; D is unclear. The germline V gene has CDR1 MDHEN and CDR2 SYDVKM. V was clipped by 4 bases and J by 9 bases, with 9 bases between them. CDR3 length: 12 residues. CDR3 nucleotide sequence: TGTGCCAGCAGTTACGGAATCTGGGAGCTGTTTTTT. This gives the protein CASSYGIWELFF.

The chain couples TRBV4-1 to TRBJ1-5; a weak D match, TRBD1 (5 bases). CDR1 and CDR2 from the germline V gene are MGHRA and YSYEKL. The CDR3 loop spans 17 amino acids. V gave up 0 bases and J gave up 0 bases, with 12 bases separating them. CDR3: CASSQESTDYSNQPQHF. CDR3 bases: TGCGCCAGCAGCCAAGAATCGACAGATTATAGCAATCAGCCCCAGCATTTT.

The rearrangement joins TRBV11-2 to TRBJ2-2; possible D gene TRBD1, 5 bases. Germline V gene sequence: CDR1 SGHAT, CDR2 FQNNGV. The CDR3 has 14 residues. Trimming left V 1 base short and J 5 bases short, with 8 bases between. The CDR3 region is CASSLVQATGELFF. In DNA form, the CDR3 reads TGTGCCAGCAGCTTAGTACAGGCAACCGGGGAGCTGTTTTTT.

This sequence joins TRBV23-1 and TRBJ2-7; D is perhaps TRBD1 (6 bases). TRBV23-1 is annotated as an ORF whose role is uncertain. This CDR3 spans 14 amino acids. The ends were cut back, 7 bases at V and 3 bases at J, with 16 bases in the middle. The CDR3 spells CASNPGPGDYEQYF. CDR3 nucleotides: TGCGCCAGCAATCCGGGGCCAGGGGACTACGAGCAGTACTTC.

CDR3 amino acids: CSVAGQGTGANVLTF. CDR3 coding DNA: TGCAGCGTGGCCGGACAGGGAACTGGGGCCAACGTCCTGACTTTC. The rearrangement uses TRBV29-1 and TRBJ2-6; 8 bases line up with TRBD1. Germline-derived CDR1 and CDR2 are SQVTM and ANQGSEA. J lost 2 bases, V lost 6 bases, and 6 bases had no gene match. This CDR3 contains 15 residues.

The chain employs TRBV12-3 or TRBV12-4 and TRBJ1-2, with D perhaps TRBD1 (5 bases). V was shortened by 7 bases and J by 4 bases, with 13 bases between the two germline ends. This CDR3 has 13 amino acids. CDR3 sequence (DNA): TGTGCCAGCATACAATCCGGGGGCTATGGCTACACCTTC. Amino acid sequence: CASIQSGGYGYTF.

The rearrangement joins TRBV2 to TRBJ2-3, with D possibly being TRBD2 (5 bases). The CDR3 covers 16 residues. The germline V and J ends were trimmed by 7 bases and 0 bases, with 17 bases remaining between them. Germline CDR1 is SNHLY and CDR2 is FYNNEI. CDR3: CASIPIGWTSTDTQYF. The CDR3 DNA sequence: TGTGCCAGCATCCCAATCGGGTGGACTAGCACAGATACGCAGTATTTT.

DNA of the CDR3: TGTGCCAGCTCACCCGGGGGAGTCAAAGAGCACTATGGCTACACCTTC. As protein: CASSPGGVKEHYGYTF. J is TRBJ1-2 and V is TRBV18; a weak D match, TRBD1 (5 bases). The CDR3 runs to 16 residues. Trimming stripped 3 bases from V and 3 bases from J, with 17 bases between. Germline CDR1 KGHSH, CDR2 LQKENI.

Written as DNA, the CDR3 is TGTGCCAGCAGTCTTCAGGTCTTATATGGCTACACCTTC. This sequence encodes CASSLQVLYGYTF. V usage is TRBV6-2 or TRBV6-3 and J usage is TRBJ1-2; unclear D gene. V lost 5 bases and J lost 5, with 12 bases in between. The CDR3 covers 13 residues. Looked up from germline, CDR1 is MNHEY and CDR2 is SVGEGT.

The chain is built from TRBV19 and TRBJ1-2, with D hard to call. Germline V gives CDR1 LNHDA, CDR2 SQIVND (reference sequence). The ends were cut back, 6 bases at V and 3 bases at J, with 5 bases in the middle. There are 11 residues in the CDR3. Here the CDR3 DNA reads TGTGCCAGTAGGCTTTACTATGGCTACACCTTC. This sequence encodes CASRLYYGYTF.